This T cell receptor (beta chain) was captured by sequencing in a study of T cells in Graves' hyperthyroidism and ophthalmopathy (dated by TCRdb to the late 2010s). With regard to the full study: Peripheral blood was sampled at the time of initial diagnosis, prior to any treatment. TCR V-J signatures able to tell the groups apart were searched for in a discovery cohort of approximately 95 patients, of whom roughly 42 had Graves' ophthalmopathy and roughly 58 had stable Graves' hyperthyroidism. Prospective prediction of ophthalmopathy was tested in an independent validation cohort consisting of fewer than 20 hyperthyroidism patients and approximately 16 patients who later progressed to ophthalmopathy. The approximately 100 discovery patients were divided at random into training and test sets in a 7:3 ratio. In about 6 Graves' hyperthyroidism patients, the study also compared T-cell repertoires from thyroid tissue with T-cell repertoires from blood. Once sampling was done, hyperthyroidism patients were given methimazole at a starting dose of 30 mg daily, whereas ophthalmopathy patients were given high-dose intravenous methylprednisolone. The paper reports TCR Vbeta CDR3 sequencing of approximately 140 peripheral blood samples: around 45 ophthalmopathy, about 75 hyperthyroidism and around 17 progressor patients.

In the ophthalmopathy patients, disease was moderately to severely active, with a Clinical Activity Score of 3 or more, a NOSPECS grade of 4 or more, and a duration of less than 3 months. Exclusion was applied to patients with uncontrolled infections, other autoimmune diseases, pregnancy or lactation. Diagnoses relied on clinical symptoms, serum thyroxine and TRAb, thyroid ultrasound and orbital computed tomography. Ficoll-Paque density gradient centrifugation was used to isolate PBMCs from approximately 11 ml of fresh peripheral blood. Total RNA was extracted with Trizol reagent, and quality was checked on an Agilent 2100 Bioanalyzer. The paper as a whole reports these results and caveats: In cross-validation, a model built on a 13 V-J signature told ophthalmopathy apart from stable hyperthyroidism with less than 90% sensitivity and roughly 81% specificity, and in testing the same model reached 80%/75%. No statistical method was used to set the sample size in advance, and investigators knew the group allocation. In validation, progression to ophthalmopathy was predicted by the model with roughly 71% sensitivity and roughly 76% specificity, a median of roughly six months before onset. Blood samples also contained most of the expanded thyroid clonotypes (frequency above 0.001), which suggests that blood repertoires may reflect thyroid immune responses.

Amplification of TCR beta CDR3 regions was carried out from RNA transcripts. For the first round of RT-PCR on the TCR CDR3, the HTBI primer set was used together with the Qiagen OneStep RT-PCR kit. The libraries were constructed in a second round of multiplex PCR and then size-selected and purified. Paired-end sequencing of the libraries was performed with 100 bp reads on an Illumina HiSeq2000. In the source study's methods: SOAPnuke was used to process the raw data, removing reads that contained adapters or uncalled bases, had a mean Phred below 15, or lacked an exact match to the constant primer or identifier. COPE v1.2.5 was used to merge the high-quality paired reads, and each unique nucleotide sequence was defined as a clonotype. MiTCR v1.1 was used to align clonotypes to the IMGT TRBV, TRBD and TRBJ reference segments. Analysis was restricted to V-J combinations with a frequency above 0.0001, which covered 98% to 99.2% of repertoires. A TCS score was defined as the ratio of F50 (clonal expansion) to E x V (chaos), with BLOSUM62-based TCRdist applied between CDR3 peptides within each V-J. Welch's t-statistics and random forest reduced 500 to 650 V-J features to under 15, which were used in a naive Bayes classifier (R e1071). TCRdb reran the public reads through fastp at Q25 and MiXCR, keeping productive beta chains. Each entry is one CDR3 protein sequence, shown with its most common DNA and genes. The V and J calls, along with clone size, are taken from TCRdb and not from the paper's own processing. Here the sample has around 540,000 distinct CDR3 sequences; roughly 16% occur a single time. Clones ranked in the top ten supply approximately 32% of the sample.

In its sample, this clonotype was seen many times. This clone's antigen is unknown. Base quality data are lacking; no much larger clone is found one base away. This sequence was found in a woman aged 25 to 39 with Graves' ophthalmopathy. What was sequenced was blood.

Here is the DNA: TGTGCCAGCAGCTTAGGCCCCGGGCGCAAGATATACAATGAGCAGTTCTTC. This gives the protein CASSLGPGRKIYNEQFF. This chain is built from TRBV11-2 and TRBJ2-1; the D gene assignment is ambiguous. According to the germline V gene, CDR1 reads SGHAT and CDR2 reads FQNNGV. Deletion took 1 base off V and 4 bases off J, with a span of 17 bases between the germline ends. The CDR3 goes from the cysteine to the phenylalanine over 17 residues. This entry keeps only the CDR3 DNA: 51 bases, framed from base 1.